A single T cell receptor (beta chain) is shown here with its context. Its antigen is not known. The CDR3 sequence is 14 residues long. Germline lookup yields CDR1 SGHAT and CDR2 FQNNGV. The V and J ends lost 2 bases and 5 bases respectively, with 12 bases between them. The data originate from a study of cytomegalovirus exposure and HLA in healthy donors. PCR amplification relied on 60 Vbeta primers (plus 13 Jbeta primers). Libraries were prepared by immunoSEQ multiplex PCR; TCRdb keeps only in-frame clonotypes and omits some of them. The sample contains 150,000 to 200,000 clones, 77% of which appear only once. The study's findings and limits: Within an earlier analysis, most TCR beta V segments proved productive either about 87% or about 30% of the time. TCR beta V- and J-gene trimming, according to a later analysis, was linked to a missense DCLRE1C variant.

This receptor was taken from a male donor in good health and CMV-seropositive. V and J are TRBV11-2 and TRBJ1-2; a weak D match, TRBD1 (6 bases). The sequenced sample was PBMCs. CDR3 sequence (DNA): TGTGCCAGCAGCTTACATGGGGGCGGATATGGCTACACCTTC. It is translated as CASSLHGGGYGYTF.